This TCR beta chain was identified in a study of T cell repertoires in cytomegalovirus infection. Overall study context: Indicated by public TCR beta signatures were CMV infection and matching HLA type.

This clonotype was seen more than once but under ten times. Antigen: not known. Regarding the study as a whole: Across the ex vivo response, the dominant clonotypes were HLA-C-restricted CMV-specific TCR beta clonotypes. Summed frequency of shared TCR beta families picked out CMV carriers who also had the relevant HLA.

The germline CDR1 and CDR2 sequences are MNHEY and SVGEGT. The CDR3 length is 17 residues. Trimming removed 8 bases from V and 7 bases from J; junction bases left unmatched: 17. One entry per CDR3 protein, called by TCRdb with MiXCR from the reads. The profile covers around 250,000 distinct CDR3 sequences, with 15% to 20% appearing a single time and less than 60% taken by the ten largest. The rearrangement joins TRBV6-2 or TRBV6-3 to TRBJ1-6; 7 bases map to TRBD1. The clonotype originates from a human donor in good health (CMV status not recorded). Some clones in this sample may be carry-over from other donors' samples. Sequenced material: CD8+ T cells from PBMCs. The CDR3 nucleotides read TGTGCCAGCGTCGGACAGGCCCACCTAATCGGAAATTCACCCCTCCACTTT. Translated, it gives CASVGQAHLIGNSPLHF.